The rows below give T cell receptor beta chains drawn from one sample of a study of PD-1 blockade in classical Hodgkin lymphoma. The protocol was immunoSEQ multiplex PCR, while the TCRdb copy is restricted to in-frame clones and leaves out a portion. The sample records about 39,000 clones, 75% to 85% being singletons. The sequences come from peripheral blood mononuclear cells (PBMCs), collected before the fourth cycle of nivolumab. These receptor sequences come from a human donor with classical Hodgkin lymphoma. CDR3s include the opening cysteine and the closing phenylalanine or tryptophan. Each record gives: J gene, clone size, V gene, D gene, CDR3 protein, CDR3 DNA. The D gene is left open where the match is weak. Expanded clones are given a class, and other clones once, few, many or no size at all.

j_call: TRBJ2-2; clone_size: -; v_call: TRBV2; d_call: TRBD1; cdr3_aa: CATRWDSRTGELFF; cdr3_nt: TGTGCCACGAGGTGGGACAGTCGCACCGGGGAGCTGTTTTTT
j_call: TRBJ2-3; clone_size: once; v_call: TRBV27; d_call: -; cdr3_aa: CASKRGESSTDTQYF; cdr3_nt: TGTGCCAGCAAGCGAGGGGAAAGCAGCACAGATACGCAGTATTTT
j_call: TRBJ2-5; clone_size: -; v_call: TRBV7-2; d_call: TRBD1; cdr3_aa: CASSFLGQGASETQYF; cdr3_nt: TGTGCCAGCAGCTTTCTTGGACAGGGGGCTTCGGAGACCCAGTACTTC
j_call: TRBJ2-7; clone_size: -; v_call: TRBV5-5; d_call: -; cdr3_aa: CASSLAFAIRFYEQYF; cdr3_nt: TGTGCCAGCAGCTTGGCCTTTGCCATCAGATTTTACGAGCAGTACTTC
j_call: TRBJ2-7; clone_size: -; v_call: TRBV6-1; d_call: -; cdr3_aa: CASTQQDRYEQYF; cdr3_nt: TGTGCCAGCACCCAACAGGACAGATACGAGCAGTACTTC
j_call: TRBJ2-7; clone_size: few; v_call: TRBV28; d_call: -; cdr3_aa: CASSYAYEQYF; cdr3_nt: TGTGCCAGCAGTTATGCTTACGAGCAGTACTTC
j_call: TRBJ2-1; clone_size: -; v_call: TRBV5-1; d_call: TRBD2; cdr3_aa: CASSSGLAGGPNEQFF; cdr3_nt: TGCGCCAGCAGCTCTGGACTAGCGGGGGGTCCCAATGAGCAGTTCTTC
j_call: TRBJ2-7; clone_size: -; v_call: TRBV6-5; d_call: -; cdr3_aa: CASSYSQGNHEQYF; cdr3_nt: TGTGCCAGCAGTTACTCCCAGGGGAACCACGAGCAGTACTTC
j_call: TRBJ1-6; clone_size: -; v_call: TRBV5-6; d_call: TRBD1; cdr3_aa: CASMTYGTDNSPLHF; cdr3_nt: TGTGCCAGCATGACATACGGGACAGACAATTCACCCCTCCACTTT
j_call: TRBJ2-3; clone_size: -; v_call: TRBV18; d_call: -; cdr3_aa: CASFRQIPDTQYF; cdr3_nt: TGTGCCAGTTTCCGACAGATCCCAGATACGCAGTATTTT
j_call: TRBJ1-1; clone_size: few; v_call: TRBV18; d_call: -; cdr3_aa: CASSPSQWTELNTEAFF; cdr3_nt: TGTGCCAGCTCACCCTCACAGTGGACGGAATTGAACACTGAAGCTTTCTTT
j_call: TRBJ2-1; clone_size: -; v_call: TRBV18; d_call: TRBD1; cdr3_aa: CASSAPGQGIMNEQFF; cdr3_nt: TGTGCCAGCTCAGCCCCGGGACAGGGTATTATGAATGAGCAGTTCTTC
j_call: TRBJ2-1; clone_size: -; v_call: TRBV7-9; d_call: -; cdr3_aa: CASSLGSYNEQFF; cdr3_nt: TGTGCCAGCAGCTTAGGTTCCTACAATGAGCAGTTCTTC
j_call: TRBJ1-5; clone_size: -; v_call: TRBV15; d_call: -; cdr3_aa: CATSRDGDLNSNQPQHF; cdr3_nt: TGTGCCACCAGCAGAGATGGGGACCTGAATAGCAATCAGCCCCAGCATTTT
j_call: TRBJ1-4; clone_size: -; v_call: TRBV7-2; d_call: -; cdr3_aa: CASSPRGRSTNEKLFF; cdr3_nt: TGTGCCAGCAGCCCTAGGGGGAGATCAACTAATGAAAAACTGTTTTTT
j_call: TRBJ2-1; clone_size: -; v_call: TRBV7-9; d_call: -; cdr3_aa: CASSLDIRRGYNEQFF; cdr3_nt: TGTGCCAGCAGCTTAGATATTAGGAGGGGCTACAATGAGCAGTTCTTC
j_call: TRBJ1-1; clone_size: -; v_call: TRBV5-6; d_call: -; cdr3_aa: CASSLPPGNTEAFF; cdr3_nt: TGTGCCAGCAGCCTCCCACCAGGAAACACTGAAGCTTTCTTT
j_call: TRBJ2-7; clone_size: -; v_call: TRBV7-6; d_call: -; cdr3_aa: CASSLFGSGSNEQYF; cdr3_nt: TGTGCCAGCAGCTTATTCGGCTCCGGGAGCAACGAGCAGTACTTC
j_call: TRBJ2-7; clone_size: -; v_call: TRBV6-6; d_call: -; cdr3_aa: CASSPRIRVSYEQYF; cdr3_nt: TGTGCCAGCAGCCCCCGAATTCGGGTTAGCTACGAGCAGTACTTC
j_call: TRBJ2-2; clone_size: -; v_call: TRBV6-5; d_call: -; cdr3_aa: CASSSGPRGELFF; cdr3_nt: TGTGCCAGCAGTTCGGGACCCCGGGGGGAGCTGTTTTTT
j_call: TRBJ2-3; clone_size: -; v_call: TRBV7-2; d_call: -; cdr3_aa: CASSLATGALSRATATQYF; cdr3_nt: TGTGCCAGCAGCTTAGCGACGGGGGCCCTTTCTCGCGCCACAGCTACGCAGTATTTT
j_call: TRBJ1-6; clone_size: -; v_call: TRBV5-6; d_call: -; cdr3_aa: CASSLREHNSPLHF; cdr3_nt: TGTGCCAGCAGCTTACGGGAACATAATTCACCCCTCCACTTT
j_call: TRBJ2-7; clone_size: -; v_call: TRBV6-6; d_call: TRBD2; cdr3_aa: CASSSPAGGSYEQYF; cdr3_nt: TGTGCCAGCAGTTCTCCGGCGGGGGGCTCCTACGAGCAGTACTTC
j_call: TRBJ1-4; clone_size: once; v_call: TRBV6-5; d_call: -; cdr3_aa: CASRRTGQLGEKLFF; cdr3_nt: TGTGCCAGCAGACGAACCGGACAGCTTGGAGAAAAACTGTTTTTT
j_call: TRBJ2-7; clone_size: few; v_call: TRBV7-9; d_call: -; cdr3_aa: CASSLEATGYEQYF; cdr3_nt: TGTGCCAGCAGCTTAGAGGCGACAGGTTACGAGCAGTACTTC
j_call: TRBJ2-7; clone_size: -; v_call: TRBV6-5; d_call: -; cdr3_aa: CASRNSPAESYEQYF; cdr3_nt: TGTGCCAGCAGGAACTCACCGGCGGAATCCTACGAGCAGTACTTC
j_call: TRBJ1-2; clone_size: few; v_call: TRBV28; d_call: -; cdr3_aa: CASSFPGVTSGYTF; cdr3_nt: TGTGCCAGCAGTTTCCCAGGGGTGACGTCTGGCTACACCTTC
j_call: TRBJ2-2; clone_size: -; v_call: TRBV25-1; d_call: -; cdr3_aa: CASSSGGVGRTGELFF; cdr3_nt: TGTGCCAGCAGTTCGGGCGGGGTAGGAAGAACCGGGGAGCTGTTTTTT
j_call: TRBJ1-4; clone_size: -; v_call: TRBV28; d_call: -; cdr3_aa: CASSPIDTSLNEKLFF; cdr3_nt: TGTGCCAGCAGTCCGATTGACACGTCGCTAAATGAAAAACTGTTTTTT
j_call: TRBJ2-7; clone_size: few; v_call: TRBV7-9; d_call: -; cdr3_aa: CASSSRGYEQYF; cdr3_nt: TGTGCCAGCAGCTCCCGGGGTTACGAGCAGTACTTC
j_call: TRBJ2-7; clone_size: -; v_call: TRBV5-1; d_call: TRBD1; cdr3_aa: CASSPGQGAYEQYF; cdr3_nt: TGCGCCAGCAGCCCAGGACAGGGGGCATACGAGCAGTACTTC
j_call: TRBJ2-2; clone_size: once; v_call: TRBV19; d_call: -; cdr3_aa: CASNRPHSLLNTGELFF; cdr3_nt: TGTGCCAGTAATCGCCCCCACAGTTTATTGAACACCGGGGAGCTGTTTTTT
j_call: TRBJ2-3; clone_size: -; v_call: TRBV5-4; d_call: -; cdr3_aa: CASSFLTSTDTQYF; cdr3_nt: TGTGCCAGCAGCTTCCTCACTAGCACAGATACGCAGTATTTT
j_call: TRBJ1-1; clone_size: once; v_call: TRBV5-8; d_call: -; cdr3_aa: CASSLAENTEAFF; cdr3_nt: TGTGCCAGCAGCTTGGCGGAGAACACTGAAGCTTTCTTT
j_call: TRBJ1-6; clone_size: -; v_call: TRBV6-5; d_call: -; cdr3_aa: CASTERGNSPLHF; cdr3_nt: TGTGCCAGCACAGAGAGGGGTAATTCACCCCTCCACTTT
j_call: TRBJ1-4; clone_size: -; v_call: TRBV28; d_call: -; cdr3_aa: CASSSGSNEKLFF; cdr3_nt: TGTGCCAGCAGTTCCGGGTCCAATGAAAAACTGTTTTTT
j_call: TRBJ2-7; clone_size: once; v_call: TRBV7-2; d_call: -; cdr3_aa: CASSLGTVPYEQYF; cdr3_nt: TGTGCCAGCAGCTTAGGGACTGTCCCCTACGAGCAGTACTTC
j_call: TRBJ2-3; clone_size: -; v_call: TRBV5-4; d_call: -; cdr3_aa: CASSLSGASTDTQYF; cdr3_nt: TGTGCCAGCAGCTTGAGTGGGGCTAGCACAGATACGCAGTATTTT
j_call: TRBJ1-2; clone_size: -; v_call: TRBV5-1; d_call: -; cdr3_aa: CASSLGTVGYGYTF; cdr3_nt: TGCGCCAGCAGCTTGGGGACAGTAGGCTATGGCTACACCTTC
j_call: TRBJ2-7; clone_size: once; v_call: TRBV28; d_call: TRBD2; cdr3_aa: CASRSSGGVYEQYF; cdr3_nt: TGTGCCAGCAGATCCAGCGGGGGGGTTTACGAGCAGTACTTC
j_call: TRBJ2-1; clone_size: -; v_call: TRBV2; d_call: -; cdr3_aa: CASSDLPRTEPYNEQFF; cdr3_nt: TGTGCCAGCAGTGATCTTCCCCGGACAGAACCCTACAATGAGCAGTTCTTC
j_call: TRBJ1-3; clone_size: -; v_call: TRBV23-1; d_call: -; cdr3_aa: CASPPRGVCGNTIYF; cdr3_nt: TGCGCCAGCCCCCCCAGAGGGGTGTGTGGAAACACCATATATTTT
j_call: TRBJ1-5; clone_size: -; v_call: TRBV21-1; d_call: -; cdr3_aa: CASSVHPRQGPSNQPQHF; cdr3_nt: TGTGCCAGCAGCGTCCACCCAAGACAGGGGCCAAGCAATCAGCCCCAGCATTTT
j_call: TRBJ1-2; clone_size: -; v_call: TRBV6-5; d_call: -; cdr3_aa: CASRHTTDFYGYTF; cdr3_nt: TGTGCCAGCAGACATACGACAGATTTCTATGGCTACACCTTC
j_call: TRBJ2-7; clone_size: -; v_call: TRBV5-1; d_call: -; cdr3_aa: CASSLGRVGISYEQYF; cdr3_nt: TGCGCCAGCAGCTTGGGGCGGGTGGGCATATCCTACGAGCAGTACTTC
j_call: TRBJ2-5; clone_size: -; v_call: TRBV28; d_call: -; cdr3_aa: CATRRDGVKGETQYF; cdr3_nt: TGTGCCACCCGCCGTGACGGAGTTAAGGGAGAGACCCAGTACTTC
j_call: TRBJ1-5; clone_size: -; v_call: TRBV5-5; d_call: -; cdr3_aa: CASSLGQGHQPQHF; cdr3_nt: TGTGCCAGCAGCTTAGGTCAGGGGCATCAGCCCCAGCATTTT
j_call: TRBJ1-5; clone_size: -; v_call: TRBV30; d_call: -; cdr3_aa: CAWSVEGSNQPQHF; cdr3_nt: TGTGCCTGGAGTGTTGAGGGCAGCAATCAGCCCCAGCATTTT